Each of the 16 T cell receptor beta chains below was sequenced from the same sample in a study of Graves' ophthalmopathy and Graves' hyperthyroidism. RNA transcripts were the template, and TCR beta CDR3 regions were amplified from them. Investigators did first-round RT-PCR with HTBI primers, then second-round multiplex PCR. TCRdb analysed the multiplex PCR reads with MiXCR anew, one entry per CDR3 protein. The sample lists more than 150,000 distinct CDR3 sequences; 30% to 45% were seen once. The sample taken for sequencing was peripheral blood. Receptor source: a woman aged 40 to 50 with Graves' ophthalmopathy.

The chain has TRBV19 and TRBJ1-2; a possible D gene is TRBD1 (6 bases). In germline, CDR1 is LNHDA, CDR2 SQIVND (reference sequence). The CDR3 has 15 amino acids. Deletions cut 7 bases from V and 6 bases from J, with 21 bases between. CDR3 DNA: TGTGCCAGTAAAGCCCACTTGGGGGCCGGGAATGGCTACACCTTC. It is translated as CASKAHLGAGNGYTF. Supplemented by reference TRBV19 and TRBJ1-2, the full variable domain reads DGGITQSPKYLFRKEGQNVTLSCEQNLNHDAMYWYRQDPGQGLRLIYYSQIVNDFQKGDIAEGYSVSREKKESFPLTVTSAQKNPTAFYLCASKAHLGAGNGYTFGSGTRLTVV.

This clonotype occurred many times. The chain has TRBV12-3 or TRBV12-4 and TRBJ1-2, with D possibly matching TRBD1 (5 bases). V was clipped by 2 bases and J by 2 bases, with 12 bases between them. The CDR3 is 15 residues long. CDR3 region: CASSLWGGRNYGYTF. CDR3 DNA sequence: TGTGCCAGCAGTTTATGGGGCGGTAGAAACTATGGCTACACCTTC.

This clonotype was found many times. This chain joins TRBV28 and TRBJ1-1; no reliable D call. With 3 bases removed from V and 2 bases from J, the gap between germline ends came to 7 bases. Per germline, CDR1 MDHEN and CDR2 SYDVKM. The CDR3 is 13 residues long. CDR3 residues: CASSFGLNTEAFF. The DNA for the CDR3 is TGTGCCAGCAGTTTCGGGCTTAACACTGAAGCTTTCTTT.

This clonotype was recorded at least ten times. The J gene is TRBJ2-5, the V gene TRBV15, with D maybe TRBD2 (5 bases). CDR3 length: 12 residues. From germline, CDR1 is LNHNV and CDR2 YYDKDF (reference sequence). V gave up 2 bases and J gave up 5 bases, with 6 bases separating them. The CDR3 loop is CATSRRGETQYF. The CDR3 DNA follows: TGTGCCACCAGCAGACGCGGGGAGACCCAGTACTTC.

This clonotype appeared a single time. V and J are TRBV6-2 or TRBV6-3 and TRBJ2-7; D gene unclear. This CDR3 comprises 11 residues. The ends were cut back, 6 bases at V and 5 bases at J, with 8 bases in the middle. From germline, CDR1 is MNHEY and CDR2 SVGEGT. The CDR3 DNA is TGTGCCAGCAGCAGTTCCCACGAGCAGTACTTC. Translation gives CASSSSHEQYF.

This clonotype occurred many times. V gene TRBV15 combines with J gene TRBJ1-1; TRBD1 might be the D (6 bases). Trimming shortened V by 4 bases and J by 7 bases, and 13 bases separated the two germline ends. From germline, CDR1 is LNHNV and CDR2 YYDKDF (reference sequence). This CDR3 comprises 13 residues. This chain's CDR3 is CATSKDSLGEAFF. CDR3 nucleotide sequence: TGTGCCACCAGCAAGGACAGCCTAGGTGAAGCTTTCTTT.

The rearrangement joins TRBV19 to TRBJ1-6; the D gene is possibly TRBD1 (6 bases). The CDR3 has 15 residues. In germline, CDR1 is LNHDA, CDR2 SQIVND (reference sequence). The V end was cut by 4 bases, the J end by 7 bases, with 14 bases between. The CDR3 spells CASSNSDSGNSPLHF. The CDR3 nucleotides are TGTGCCAGTAGTAACTCGGACAGCGGGAATTCACCCCTCCACTTT.

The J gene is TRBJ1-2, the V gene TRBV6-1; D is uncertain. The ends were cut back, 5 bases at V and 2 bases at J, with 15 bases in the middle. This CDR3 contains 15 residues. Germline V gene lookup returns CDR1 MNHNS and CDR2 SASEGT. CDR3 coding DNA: TGTGCCAGCAGTAAAACACTCCCTGGGAACTATGGCTACACCTTC. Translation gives CASSKTLPGNYGYTF.

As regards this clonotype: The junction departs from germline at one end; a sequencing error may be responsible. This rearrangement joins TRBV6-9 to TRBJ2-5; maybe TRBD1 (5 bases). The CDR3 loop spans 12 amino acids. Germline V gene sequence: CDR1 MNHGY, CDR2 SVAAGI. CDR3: CASSERGETQYF. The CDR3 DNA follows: TGCGCCAGCAGTGAAAGGGGTGAGACCCAGTACTTC.

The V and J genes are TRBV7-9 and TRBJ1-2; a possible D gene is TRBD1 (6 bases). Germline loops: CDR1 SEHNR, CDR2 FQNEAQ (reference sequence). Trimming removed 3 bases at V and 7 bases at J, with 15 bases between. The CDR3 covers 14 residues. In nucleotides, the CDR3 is TGTGCCAGCAGCTTGCTGGGGGGCGATAGTGGCTACACCTTC. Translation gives CASSLLGGDSGYTF. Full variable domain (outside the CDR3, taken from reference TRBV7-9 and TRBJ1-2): DTGVSQNPRHKITKRGQNVTFRCDPISEHNRLYWYRQTLGQGPEFLTYFQNEAQLEKSRLLSDRFSAERPKGSFSTLEIQRTEQGDSAMYLCASSLLGGDSGYTFGSGTRLTVV.

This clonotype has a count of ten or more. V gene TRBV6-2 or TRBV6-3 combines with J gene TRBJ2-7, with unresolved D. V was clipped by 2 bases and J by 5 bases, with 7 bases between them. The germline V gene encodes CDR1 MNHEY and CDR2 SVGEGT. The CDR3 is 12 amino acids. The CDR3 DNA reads TGTGCCAGCAGTTACAGTGGTCACGAGCAGTACTTC. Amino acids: CASSYSGHEQYF.

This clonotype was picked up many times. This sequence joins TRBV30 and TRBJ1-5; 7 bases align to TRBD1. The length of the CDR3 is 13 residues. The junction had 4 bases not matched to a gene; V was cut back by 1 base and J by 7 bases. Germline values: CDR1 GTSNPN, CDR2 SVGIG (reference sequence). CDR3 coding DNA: TGTGCCTGGAGTGGGACAGGTCAACAGCCCCAGCATTTT. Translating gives CAWSGTGQQPQHF.

CDR3 sequence (DNA): TGTGCCAGCATAAGGGGACCGACCGGGGAGCTGTTTTTT. Its translation: CASIRGPTGELFF. This chain joins TRBV6-1 and TRBJ2-2, with D tentatively TRBD1 or TRBD2 (5 bases each). V was clipped by 7 bases and J by 5 bases, with 11 bases between them. CDR3 size: 13 residues. Germline V lookup: CDR1 MNHNS, CDR2 SASEGT.

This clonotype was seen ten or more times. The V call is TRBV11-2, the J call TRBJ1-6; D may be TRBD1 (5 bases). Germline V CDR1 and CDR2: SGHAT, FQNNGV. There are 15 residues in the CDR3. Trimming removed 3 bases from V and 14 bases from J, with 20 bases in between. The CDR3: CASSFGGWNLMALHF. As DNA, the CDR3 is TGTGCCAGCAGCTTCGGGGGTTGGAACTTGATGGCCCTCCACTTT.

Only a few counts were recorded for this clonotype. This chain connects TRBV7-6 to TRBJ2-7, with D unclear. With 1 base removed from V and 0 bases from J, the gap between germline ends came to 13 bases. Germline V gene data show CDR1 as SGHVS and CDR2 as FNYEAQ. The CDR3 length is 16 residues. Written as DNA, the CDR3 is TGTGCCAGCAGCTTAGATCCAGCCTCGAGCTCCTACGAGCAGTACTTC. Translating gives CASSLDPASSSYEQYF.

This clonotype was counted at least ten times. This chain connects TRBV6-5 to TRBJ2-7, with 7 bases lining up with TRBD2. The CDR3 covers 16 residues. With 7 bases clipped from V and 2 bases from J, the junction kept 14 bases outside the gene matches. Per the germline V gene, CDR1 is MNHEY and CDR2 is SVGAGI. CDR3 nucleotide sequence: TGTGCCAGCAAGAGACTAGCCCGGGAACTAACCTACGAGCAGTACTTC. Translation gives CASKRLARELTYEQYF.